Below are 28 T cell receptor beta chains sequenced from a single sample in a study of patients and donors after allogeneic stem cell transplantation. TCRdb reanalysed the RT-PCR reads using MiXCR and keeps one entry per CDR3 protein. The profile shows 800,000 to 1,000,000 distinct CDR3 sequences, more than 15% of them singletons. The material sequenced was blood, either unsorted or a sorted T cell fraction (not recorded which). Every receptor here comes from a human donor who was either an allogeneic HSCT recipient or a stem cell or donor lymphocyte infusion donor (not recorded which). It is not recorded whose cells these are; they may come from a transplant donor.

CDR3 bases: TGTGCCAGCAGTCAAGGACAGGTTATGAACACTGAAGCTTTCTTT. Its protein is CASSQGQVMNTEAFF. The chain combines TRBV6-1 with TRBJ1-1, with TRBD1 identical over 7 bases. The CDR3 length is 15 residues. Germline assignment: CDR1 MNHNS and CDR2 SASEGT. Trimming cost V 5 bases and J 0 bases; bases outside gene matches: 6.

This clonotype was seen more than once but under ten times. The DNA of the CDR3 is TGTGCCAGCTCACCAGGGGGCAGGGAGCCCCAGCATTTT. Translated: CASSPGGREPQHF. The rearrangement links TRBV18 to TRBJ1-5; D may be TRBD1 (6 bases). The germline V and J ends were trimmed by 2 bases and 8 bases, with 10 bases remaining between them. CDR3 size: 13 residues. The germline V gene has CDR1 KGHSH and CDR2 LQKENI.

This clonotype has just a few counts. V and J are TRBV27 and TRBJ2-1, with D possibly being TRBD2 (6 bases). The V and J ends lost 6 bases and 10 bases respectively, with 16 bases between them. Germline CDR1 and CDR2: MNHEY and SMNVEV (reference sequence). The CDR3 covers 13 residues. CDR3 sequence: CASRPRGRGEQFF. CDR3 in DNA: TGTGCCAGCAGGCCTAGGGGCCGGGGGGAGCAGTTCTTC.

This clonotype was counted once. CDR3 in DNA: TGTGCCAGCAGCCCTACGGGGGACAGGTACCAAGAGACCCAGTACTTC. Translating gives CASSPTGDRYQETQYF. The genes are TRBV7-9 and TRBJ2-5, with 8 bases identical to TRBD1. Per the germline V gene, CDR1 is SEHNR and CDR2 is FQNEAQ (reference sequence). J was trimmed by 0 bases and V by 5 bases; bases with no gene match: 8. The length of the CDR3 is 16 residues.

This clonotype was recorded many times. The rearrangement links TRBV29-1 to TRBJ2-7, with a possible D match to TRBD2 (6 bases). The germline gives CDR1 SQVTM, CDR2 ANQGSEA. The CDR3 consists of 14 residues. Trimming shortened V by 0 bases and J by 0 bases, and 9 bases separated the two germline ends. CDR3 bases: TGCAGCGTTGAAGACGGAGGGAACTCCTACGAGCAGTACTTC. As protein: CSVEDGGNSYEQYF.

There are a few counts of this clonotype. The rearrangement uses TRBV7-3 and TRBJ2-5; D is undetermined. Trimming took off 1 base at V and 5 bases at J, with 8 bases between the two ends. CDR3 length: 13 residues. The germline CDR1 and CDR2 sequences are SGHTA and FQGTGA. CDR3 nucleotides: TGTGCCAGCAGCTTAAATGGAGTTGAGACCCAGTACTTC. It encodes CASSLNGVETQYF.

The chain is built from TRBV5-1 and TRBJ2-6; D call uncertain. Trimming removed 4 bases at V and 4 bases at J, with 9 bases between. CDR1 SGHRS and CDR2 YFSETQ come from the germline V gene. The CDR3 extends over 14 amino acids. This chain's CDR3 is CASSKGSGANVLTF. In DNA, the CDR3 is TGCGCCAGCAGCAAAGGGTCCGGGGCCAACGTCCTGACTTTC. Full variable domain (missing parts from reference TRBV5-1 and TRBJ2-6): KAGVTQTPRYLIKTRGQQVTLSCSPISGHRSVSWYQQTPGQGLQFLFEYFSETQRNKGNFPGRFSGRQFSNSRSEMNVSTLELGDSALYLCASSKGSGANVLTFGAGSRLTVL.

The chain couples TRBV7-9 to TRBJ2-7, with a possible D match to TRBD2 (6 bases). Germline CDR1 is SEHNR and CDR2 is FQNEAQ (reference sequence). This CDR3 has 14 amino acids. Trimming took off 5 bases at V and 5 bases at J, with 16 bases between the two ends. CDR3 residues: CASSPPQTSHEQYF. The CDR3 DNA follows: TGTGCCAGCAGCCCTCCACAAACTAGCCACGAGCAGTACTTC.

The rearrangement joins TRBV20-1 to TRBJ2-1; TRBD2 aligns across 12 bases. This CDR3 is 15 amino acids long. Germline CDR1 and CDR2: DFQATT and SNEGSKA (reference sequence). Unmatched junction bases numbered 6, after V lost 1 base and J lost 8 bases. The CDR3 nucleotides are TGCAGTGCTAGAGTAGCGACTAGCGGGAGTTATGAGCAGTTCTTC. The encoded protein is CSARVATSGSYEQFF.

This chain links TRBV6-5 with TRBJ1-2; D may be TRBD1 (6 bases). The CDR3 sequence is 15 residues long. Germline lookup yields CDR1 MNHEY and CDR2 SVGAGI. V gave up 2 bases and J gave up 6 bases, with 16 bases separating them. CDR3 loop: CASSYAARGLDGYTF. CDR3 bases: TGTGCCAGCAGTTACGCCGCCAGGGGCTTGGATGGCTACACCTTC.

V gene TRBV24-1 combines with J gene TRBJ2-3; D gene uncertain. This CDR3 contains 14 residues. With 3 bases removed from V and 2 bases from J, the gap between germline ends came to 8 bases. The germline V gene has CDR1 KGHDR and CDR2 SFDVKD. As DNA, the CDR3 is TGTGCCACCAGTGATATAGGGATCACAGATACGCAGTATTTT. It translates to CATSDIGITDTQYF.

This clonotype was found a few times. The rearrangement joins TRBV6-1 to TRBJ2-1; D gene uncertain. V was trimmed by 7 bases and J by 6 bases, leaving 13 bases between them. The CDR3 is made up of 13 amino acids. Germline V gene sequence: CDR1 MNHNS, CDR2 SASEGT. The CDR3 protein is CASTRAHGNEQFF. The CDR3 region has the DNA TGTGCCAGCACCCGGGCTCACGGCAATGAGCAGTTCTTC.

Only a few counts were recorded for this clonotype. The V and J genes are TRBV7-9 and TRBJ2-3, with D possibly being TRBD2 (6 bases). Germline lookup yields CDR1 SEHNR and CDR2 FQNEAQ (reference sequence). The V end lost 3 bases, the J end lost 1 base, and 17 bases lay between the germline ends. The CDR3 has 17 residues. Here the CDR3 reads CASSFGAGGSRTDTQYF. The CDR3 DNA follows: TGTGCCAGCAGCTTTGGAGCGGGTGGCTCACGCACAGATACGCAGTATTTT.

The chain couples TRBV6-5 to TRBJ2-7; 8 bases are a match to TRBD2. Germline values: CDR1 MNHEY, CDR2 SVGAGI. V was pared by 2 bases and J by 2 bases, with 5 bases of the junction left unmatched. The CDR3 contains 15 residues. The CDR3, as DNA: TGTGCCAGCAGTTACGGCCGGGGGGGTACCTACGAGCAGTACTTC. Its translation is CASSYGRGGTYEQYF.

This clonotype was seen a few times. The CDR3 nucleotides read TGTGCCAGTAGTATAGATAAAGGCCGCACAGATACGCAGTATTTT. Translated, it gives CASSIDKGRTDTQYF. This sequence joins TRBV19 and TRBJ2-3; D is uncertain. Germline V CDR1 and CDR2: LNHDA, SQIVND (reference sequence). The CDR3 length is 15 residues. Trimming took off 0 bases at V and 1 base at J, with 8 bases between the two ends.

The chain employs TRBV4-3 and TRBJ2-2; D gene ambiguous. CDR1 LGHNA and CDR2 YSLEER come from the germline V gene. The CDR3 is made up of 15 amino acids. V lost 0 bases, J lost 6 bases, and 11 bases lay in between. The DNA of the CDR3 is TGCGCCAGCAGCCAAGACTCTATTAACCCCGGGGAGCTGTTTTTT. It translates to CASSQDSINPGELFF.

In its sample, this clonotype was seen a few times. This chain uses TRBV30 with TRBJ2-5; D possibly corresponds to TRBD1 (5 bases). V lost 7 bases, J lost 4 bases, and 19 bases lay in between. The germline CDR1 and CDR2 sequences are GTSNPN and SVGIG (reference sequence). The CDR3 has 14 amino acids. CDR3 in amino acids: CASHRSMRSETQYF. The CDR3 bases are TGTGCCTCACACAGGTCAATGCGGTCAGAGACCCAGTACTTC.

The chain is built from TRBV5-8 and TRBJ1-4, with D possibly matching TRBD1 (6 bases). With 2 bases removed from V and 4 bases from J, the gap between germline ends came to 12 bases. This CDR3 region has 15 residues. Germline V lookup: CDR1 SGHTS, CDR2 YDEGEE. For the CDR3, the DNA is TGTGCCAGCAGCTTCCGACAGGCCCTTAATGAAAAACTGTTTTTT. Residues: CASSFRQALNEKLFF.

This clonotype was counted a few times. The chain recombines TRBV7-3 with TRBJ2-7; D perhaps matches TRBD2 (6 bases). This CDR3 is built from 14 residues. The germline CDR1 and CDR2 sequences are SGHTA and FQGTGA. V shed 5 bases and J shed 3 bases, with 14 bases lying between them. CDR3 sequence: CASSPTVGGYEQYF. As DNA, the CDR3 is TGTGCCAGCAGCCCGACCGTGGGAGGCTACGAGCAGTACTTC.

The chain links TRBV24-1 to TRBJ2-1, with D possibly being TRBD1 (6 bases). The CDR3 sequence is 14 residues long. The V end was cut by 7 bases, the J end by 8 bases, with 17 bases between. Germline loops: CDR1 KGHDR, CDR2 SFDVKD. The CDR3 loop is CATRRTGSGDEQFF. Written as DNA, the CDR3 is TGTGCCACCAGGCGCACAGGGTCCGGGGATGAGCAGTTCTTC.

The chain uses TRBV2 and TRBJ2-2; TRBD2 might be the D (6 bases). The CDR3 consists of 13 residues. Trimming cost V 3 bases and J 5 bases, with 7 bases left between them. The germline V gene encodes CDR1 SNHLY and CDR2 FYNNEI. The CDR3 loop reads CASSDRGTGELFF. The CDR3 DNA reads as TGTGCCAGCAGTGATCGGGGGACCGGGGAGCTGTTTTTT.

This clonotype has a single count. J is TRBJ2-7 and V is TRBV5-1; TRBD1 matches at 7 bases. Germline V gene lookup returns CDR1 SGHRS and CDR2 YFSETQ. The CDR3 spans 13 residues. Losses at the gene ends were 6 bases for V and 3 bases for J; bases not matched to a gene: 6. The CDR3 sequence is CASKPGQSYEQYF. The CDR3 DNA is TGCGCCAGCAAGCCGGGACAGAGCTACGAGCAGTACTTC.

This clonotype has just one count. J is TRBJ1-1 and V is TRBV18; 8 bases line up with TRBD1. CDR1 is KGHSH, CDR2 LQKENI, per germline. This CDR3 is 16 amino acids long. The junction had 10 bases not matched to a gene; V was cut back by 3 bases and J by 4 bases. CDR3 sequence (DNA): TGTGCCAGCTCACCGAAGACGACAGGGGTCCGCACTGAAGCTTTCTTT. Protein product: CASSPKTTGVRTEAFF.

This clonotype occurred a few times. The chain employs TRBV6-1 and TRBJ1-1; weak D call: TRBD1 (5 bases). Germline values: CDR1 MNHNS, CDR2 SASEGT. This CDR3 has 16 residues. Trimming removed 6 bases from V and 4 bases from J, with 21 bases in between. CDR3 sequence: CASSPAGRRTSTEAFF. The CDR3 nucleotides are TGTGCCAGCAGCCCTGCGGGACGCAGGACGTCCACTGAAGCTTTCTTT.

This sequence joins TRBV9 and TRBJ2-2, with 16 bases aligning to TRBD2. Trimming removed 4 bases from V and 7 bases from J; junction bases left unmatched: 10. The CDR3 sequence is 18 residues long. Germline V CDR1 and CDR2: SGDLS, YYNGEE. CDR3 in amino acids: CASSPRPGTSGGGGELFF. The CDR3 nucleotides read TGTGCCAGCAGCCCGCGCCCCGGGACTAGCGGGGGGGGCGGGGAGCTGTTTTTT.

This clonotype has just a few counts. The chain combines TRBV18 with TRBJ2-5; no reliable D call. Germline V gene lookup returns CDR1 KGHSH and CDR2 LQKENI. V was clipped by 3 bases and J by 0 bases, with 17 bases between them. CDR3 length: 17 amino acids. CDR3 amino acids: CASSPRPKGINQETQYF. CDR3 nucleotide sequence: TGTGCCAGCTCACCTAGACCAAAAGGGATAAACCAAGAGACCCAGTACTTC. The full variable domain, rest sourced from reference TRBV18 and TRBJ2-5, is NAGVMQNPRHLVRRRGQEARLRCSPMKGHSHVYWYRQLPEEGLKFMVYLQKENIIDESGMPKERFSAEFPKEGPSILRIQQVVRGDSAAYFCASSPRPKGINQETQYFGPGTRLLVL.

This clonotype was seen many times. V is TRBV7-9 and J is TRBJ2-1; D remains unclear. Trimming pared 5 bases from V and 6 bases from J, leaving 2 bases between. Germline lookup yields CDR1 SEHNR and CDR2 FQNEAQ (reference sequence). CDR3 length equals 10 residues. The CDR3 DNA follows: TGTGCCAGCAGCGCCAATGAGCAGTTCTTC. Amino acids: CASSANEQFF.

The chain has TRBV6-2 or TRBV6-3 and TRBJ2-7, with D unclear. V was clipped by 4 bases and J by 6 bases, with 13 bases between them. Germline CDR1 is MNHEY and CDR2 is SVGEGT. The CDR3 sequence is 13 residues long. The CDR3 DNA follows: TGTGCCAGCAGTTGGGGTCTCTCCCTCGAGCAGTACTTC. Its translation is CASSWGLSLEQYF.